What follows are 12 T cell receptor beta chains derived from one specimen sequenced in a study of T-cell reconstitution after alpha-beta-depleted transplantation in children. Unique molecular identifiers were used in preparing the TCRbeta library. TCRdb reanalysed the PCR reads using MiXCR and keeps one entry per CDR3 protein. The profile shows some 840,000 distinct CDR3 sequences, 16% of them singletons. The sequenced sample was PBMCs, mostly from graft donor cells, obtained 360 days after TCRalphabeta/CD19-depleted stem cell transplant. These receptors were obtained from a male patient aged 5 to 17 who had a stem cell transplant for acute lymphoblastic leukemia, so the T cells may come from the graft donor.

This chain connects TRBV12-3 or TRBV12-4 to TRBJ2-2, with D possibly matching TRBD2 (6 bases). V shed 6 bases and J shed 1 base, with 9 bases lying between them. The CDR3 sequence is 14 residues long. The CDR3 region is CASRAGLNTGELFF. The CDR3 nucleotides are TGTGCCAGCAGAGCGGGCCTGAACACCGGGGAGCTGTTTTTT.

The chain couples TRBV4-2 to TRBJ2-1; 15 nucleotides match TRBD2. Looked up from germline, CDR1 is LGHNA and CDR2 is YNFKEQ. Trimming cost V 5 bases and J 4 bases; bases outside gene matches: 12. This CDR3 contains 19 residues. CDR3: CASSVNPPGLAGGYNEQFF. In DNA, the CDR3 is TGTGCCAGCAGCGTCAACCCTCCGGGACTAGCGGGGGGATACAATGAGCAGTTCTTC.

The rearrangement joins TRBV12-3 or TRBV12-4 to TRBJ2-7, with D unresolved. The CDR3 runs to 11 residues. V gave up 7 bases and J gave up 6 bases, with 10 bases separating them. The CDR3 here is CASTPWGEQYF. CDR3 DNA sequence: TGTGCCAGCACCCCTTGGGGCGAGCAGTACTTC.

This clonotype was counted once. One end of the junction fails to match germline, which may point to a read error. V gene TRBV7-8 combines with J gene TRBJ2-5; 11 nucleotides match TRBD2. This CDR3 is built from 16 residues. Germline loops: CDR1 SGHVS, CDR2 FQNEAQ. CDR3 sequence: CASSPRLAGTAETQNF. The CDR3 region has the DNA TGTGCCAGCAGCCCAAGACTAGCGGGAACGGCGGAGACCCAGAACTTC.

The sample holds a few counts of this clonotype. This rearrangement joins TRBV5-1 to TRBJ1-4, with D possibly being TRBD1 (6 bases). V lost 2 bases, J lost 8 bases, and 13 bases lay in between. This CDR3 has 14 residues. Germline V lookup: CDR1 SGHRS, CDR2 YFSETQ. The CDR3 spells CASSFRGAEEKLFF. CDR3 sequence (DNA): TGCGCCAGCAGCTTCAGGGGAGCGGAAGAAAAACTGTTTTTT.

This clonotype appeared a few times. The chain employs TRBV29-1 and TRBJ2-2; D is possibly TRBD2 (5 bases). V gave up 2 bases and J gave up 5 bases, with 12 bases separating them. This CDR3 is 14 amino acids long. Germline CDR1 is SQVTM and CDR2 is ANQGSEA. The CDR3 is CSVEFRGLTGELFF. The DNA for the CDR3 is TGCAGCGTTGAATTTAGAGGGTTGACCGGGGAGCTGTTTTTT.

This clonotype was observed many times. Its ends do not fully match the called genes, so a read error is possible. V gene TRBV5-1 combines with J gene TRBJ2-7, with D uncertain. The CDR3 sequence is 12 residues long. Germline CDR1 is SGHRS and CDR2 is YFSETQ. CDR3: CASSLSAYEQYF. The CDR3 DNA reads as TGTGCCAGCAGCTTGTCGGCCTACGAGCAGTACTTC.

The chain uses TRBV27 and TRBJ2-1; the D gene could be TRBD1 or TRBD2 (6 bases each). Trimming left V 0 bases short and J 3 bases short, with 12 bases between. The CDR3 covers 16 residues. Germline CDR1 is MNHEY and CDR2 is SMNVEV (reference sequence). Here the CDR3 DNA reads TGTGCCAGCAGTTTATCCTCAGGGGAGGTCTACAATGAGCAGTTCTTC. Translating gives CASSLSSGEVYNEQFF.

This clonotype was observed a handful of times. This chain uses TRBV6-5 with TRBJ1-1; no clear D gene. Germline V lookup: CDR1 MNHEY, CDR2 SVGAGI. The CDR3 spans 15 residues. Trimming took 0 bases from V and 11 from J, leaving 19 bases between them. The CDR3 sequence: CASSYSRKLRSAAFF. The CDR3 DNA follows: TGTGCCAGCAGTTACTCGAGAAAGTTAAGGAGTGCTGCTTTCTTT.

This sequence joins TRBV18 and TRBJ2-3; D is perhaps TRBD1 or TRBD2 (6 bases each). This CDR3 region has 16 residues. CDR1 is KGHSH and CDR2 is LQKENI in the germline V gene. V was pared by 8 bases and J by 2 bases, with 20 bases between. In nucleotides, the CDR3 is TGTGCCAGCCTTCTATCCCGGGGGCGAAACACAGATACGCAGTATTTT. Residues: CASLLSRGRNTDTQYF.

V gene TRBV4-1 combines with J gene TRBJ2-2; D call uncertain. The germline V gene has CDR1 MGHRA and CDR2 YSYEKL. The CDR3 runs 16 residues. V was cut by 1 base and J by 1 base, with 10 bases left in between. Written as DNA, the CDR3 is TGCGCCAGCAGCCAAGTCATCTCGAGGAACACCGGGGAGCTGTTTTTT. Protein sequence: CASSQVISRNTGELFF.

The V call is TRBV28, the J call TRBJ1-1; D remains unclear. Germline V lookup: CDR1 MDHEN, CDR2 SYDVKM. This CDR3 spans 15 amino acids. V was clipped by 0 bases and J by 1 base, with 9 bases between them. DNA for the CDR3: TGTGCCAGCAGTTTATGGTTTTCCCCGAACACTGAAGCTTTCTTT. Residues: CASSLWFSPNTEAFF.